These T cell receptor beta chains were read from a single sample in a study. TCRdb reprocessed the 5' RACE reads with MiXCR, giving one entry per CDR3 protein. Here the sample spans about 34,000 distinct CDR3 sequences, approximately 24% being singletons. Sample: naive CD4+ T cells sorted from a lymph node. The receptors were gathered from a female donor with breast cancer. The CDR3 runs from the conserved cysteine through the conserved F or W. D genes are given only for firm matches. Some rows have no size entry. The others give once, few or many, or a class for an expanded clone.

d_call: TRBD2
v_call: TRBV5-1
j_call: TRBJ2-5
clone_size: few
cdr3_aa: CASCNKAGAAIETQYF
cdr3_nt: TGCGCCAGCTGCAACAAGGCGGGAGCCGCTATCGAGACCCAGTACTTC

d_call: TRBD2
v_call: TRBV15
j_call: TRBJ2-7
clone_size: -
cdr3_aa: CATSRDRFGGGPTYEQYF
cdr3_nt: TGTGCCACCAGCAGAGACCGCTTTGGGGGGGGTCCTACCTACGAGCAGTACTTC

d_call: -
v_call: TRBV27
j_call: TRBJ2-2
clone_size: -
cdr3_aa: CASSFREGTGELFF
cdr3_nt: TGTGCCAGCAGTTTTCGGGAAGGCACCGGGGAGCTGTTTTTT

d_call: TRBD2
v_call: TRBV6-1
j_call: TRBJ2-3
clone_size: -
cdr3_aa: CASSAVSGRGKQYF
cdr3_nt: TGTGCCAGCAGTGCGGTTAGCGGGAGGGGTAAGCAGTATTTT

d_call: -
v_call: TRBV6-4
j_call: TRBJ2-2
clone_size: -
cdr3_aa: CASSEFPGGLTGELFF
cdr3_nt: TGTGCCAGCAGTGAGTTTCCGGGGGGCCTCACCGGGGAGCTGTTTTTT

d_call: -
v_call: TRBV4-1
j_call: TRBJ2-7
clone_size: -
cdr3_aa: CASSQDHPGTYEQYF
cdr3_nt: TGCGCCAGCAGCCAAGATCATCCGGGAACCTACGAGCAGTACTTC

d_call: TRBD2
v_call: TRBV6-4
j_call: TRBJ2-3
clone_size: many
cdr3_aa: CASSDTSGGADTQYF
cdr3_nt: TGTGCCAGCAGTGACACTAGCGGGGGGGCAGATACGCAGTATTTT

d_call: -
v_call: TRBV14
j_call: TRBJ1-6
clone_size: -
cdr3_aa: CASSRTRSYNSPLHF
cdr3_nt: TGTGCCAGCAGTCGTACACGCTCCTATAACTCACCCCTCCACTTT

d_call: -
v_call: TRBV2
j_call: TRBJ1-2
clone_size: few
cdr3_aa: CASTTLRDTFLGGYTF
cdr3_nt: TGTGCCAGCACCACACTCCGGGACACGTTTCTGGGTGGCTACACCTTC

d_call: TRBD1
v_call: TRBV6-1
j_call: TRBJ1-1
clone_size: once
cdr3_aa: CASTGRGDRAYGAFF
cdr3_nt: TGTGCCAGCACTGGTCGTGGCGACAGGGCCTACGGAGCTTTCTTT

d_call: -
v_call: TRBV5-1
j_call: TRBJ1-6
clone_size: -
cdr3_aa: CASSVGSNSPLHF
cdr3_nt: TGCGCCAGCAGCGTAGGCAGCAATTCACCCCTCCACTTT

d_call: -
v_call: TRBV4-1
j_call: TRBJ2-5
clone_size: medium-sized
cdr3_aa: CASSQVPGGATTQYF
cdr3_nt: TGCGCCAGCAGCCAGGTCCCCGGGGGAGCGACGACCCAGTACTTC

d_call: -
v_call: TRBV5-4
j_call: TRBJ2-5
clone_size: -
cdr3_aa: CASSSYGTEETQCF
cdr3_nt: TGTGCCAGCAGCAGCTACGGGACGGAAGAGACCCAGTGCTTC

d_call: -
v_call: TRBV20-1
j_call: TRBJ2-3
clone_size: -
cdr3_aa: CGARRGAGADTQYF
cdr3_nt: TGCGGTGCTAGGAGAGGGGCCGGGGCAGATACGCAGTATTTT

d_call: -
v_call: TRBV4-1
j_call: TRBJ2-2
clone_size: -
cdr3_aa: CASSVRNTGELFF
cdr3_nt: TGCGCCAGCAGCGTAAGAAACACCGGGGAGCTGTTTTTT

d_call: TRBD2
v_call: TRBV7-2
j_call: TRBJ2-7
clone_size: many
cdr3_aa: CASGLLAGGYEQYF
cdr3_nt: TGTGCCAGCGGCCTACTAGCGGGAGGGTACGAGCAGTACTTC

d_call: -
v_call: TRBV7-9
j_call: TRBJ2-1
clone_size: few
cdr3_aa: CASSLAGVPNEQFF
cdr3_nt: TGTGCCAGCAGCCTCGCAGGAGTTCCCAATGAGCAGTTCTTC

d_call: -
v_call: TRBV20-1
j_call: TRBJ2-1
clone_size: -
cdr3_aa: CSASRRPNEQFF
cdr3_nt: TGCAGTGCTAGTCGTCGCCCCAATGAGCAGTTCTTC

d_call: TRBD2
v_call: TRBV5-1
j_call: TRBJ2-1
clone_size: few
cdr3_aa: CASSYSGRGDEQFF
cdr3_nt: TGCGCCAGCAGCTATAGCGGGAGAGGCGATGAGCAGTTCTTC

d_call: TRBD1
v_call: TRBV9
j_call: TRBJ2-7
clone_size: few
cdr3_aa: CASSGTGSMEQYF
cdr3_nt: TGTGCCAGCAGCGGGACAGGTTCAATGGAGCAGTACTTC

d_call: -
v_call: TRBV12-3/TRBV12-4
j_call: TRBJ1-2
clone_size: many
cdr3_aa: CASSSLLGGAHGYTF
cdr3_nt: TGTGCCAGCAGTTCCCTTCTTGGGGGGGCGCATGGCTACACCTTC

d_call: TRBD2
v_call: TRBV6-1
j_call: TRBJ2-1
clone_size: few
cdr3_aa: CASRTGLAGNNEQFF
cdr3_nt: TGTGCCAGCCGCACCGGGCTAGCGGGAAACAATGAGCAGTTCTTC

d_call: -
v_call: TRBV7-2
j_call: TRBJ2-3
clone_size: once
cdr3_aa: CASSLGRFKGGTDTQYF
cdr3_nt: TGTGCCAGCAGCTTAGGCCGATTTAAGGGAGGCACAGATACGCAGTATTTT

d_call: TRBD2
v_call: TRBV5-4
j_call: TRBJ2-3
clone_size: few
cdr3_aa: CASSTPVPGGGDTQYF
cdr3_nt: TGTGCCAGCAGCACCCCGGTGCCGGGAGGGGGAGATACGCAGTATTTT

d_call: -
v_call: TRBV4-2
j_call: TRBJ2-1
clone_size: many
cdr3_aa: CASSEGQRHEQFF
cdr3_nt: TGTGCCAGCAGCGAAGGACAGCGGCATGAGCAGTTCTTC